Below, 19 T cell receptor beta chains from the same sample are listed, as sequenced in a study of long-term antiretroviral therapy in people with HIV. A v3.0 immunoSEQ assay was performed at survey level. The protocol was immunoSEQ multiplex PCR, while the TCRdb copy is restricted to in-frame clones and leaves out a portion. The sample lists 20,000 to 25,000 clones; around 85% were seen once. Sequenced material: unsorted PBMCs, taken 1.6 years after starting antiretroviral therapy. These receptors came from a man aged 35 to 55 with HIV.

The chain recombines TRBV6-5 with TRBJ1-1; perhaps TRBD1 as D (5 bases). V shed 7 bases and J shed 3 bases, with 18 bases lying between them. The CDR3 covers 15 residues. Germline V gives CDR1 MNHEY, CDR2 SVGAGI. The CDR3 is CASITAFGGDTEAFF. The CDR3 DNA follows: TGTGCCAGCATTACCGCCTTTGGGGGGGACACTGAAGCTTTCTTT.

This clone was picked up a small number of times. This chain connects TRBV11-3 to TRBJ2-3; D gene uncertain. Germline V gene lookup returns CDR1 SGHNT and CDR2 YENEEA. V was trimmed by 0 bases and J by 3 bases, leaving 4 bases between them. CDR3 size: 13 residues. Written as DNA, the CDR3 is TGTGCCAGCAGCTTAGACTCTACAGATACGCAGTATTTT. It yields the protein CASSLDSTDTQYF.

This chain connects TRBV5-8 to TRBJ1-2; tentative D call: TRBD1 (6 bases). Trimming pared 4 bases from V and 6 bases from J, leaving 22 bases between. This CDR3 is 16 amino acids long. CDR1 and CDR2 from the germline V gene are SGHTS and YDEGEE. The CDR3 here is CASSPRGGGRLDGYTF. CDR3 DNA: TGTGCCAGCAGCCCGAGGGGCGGGGGGCGCCTTGATGGCTACACCTTC.

The gene calls are TRBV2 and TRBJ1-5; D may be TRBD1 (5 bases). CDR3 length equals 13 residues. Germline assignment: CDR1 SNHLY and CDR2 FYNNEI. The V end lost 8 bases, the J end lost 9 bases, and 17 bases lay between the germline ends. The CDR3 bases are TGTGCCAGCGCGTTTCGGCAGGGTCGGCCCCAGCATTTT. Amino acid sequence: CASAFRQGRPQHF.

This sequence joins TRBV11-3 and TRBJ2-4; the D gene could be TRBD1 or TRBD2 (6 bases each). This CDR3 spans 15 amino acids. V lost 5 bases, J lost 6 bases, and 17 bases lay in between. Germline lookup yields CDR1 SGHNT and CDR2 YENEEA. The CDR3 reads CASSRYVEGGNIQYF. The CDR3 region has the DNA TGTGCCAGCAGCAGATACGTGGAGGGGGGAAACATTCAGTACTTC.

The V call is TRBV30, the J call TRBJ1-3; D unclear. The V end lost 0 bases, the J end lost 0 bases, and 6 bases lay between the germline ends. Germline values: CDR1 GTSNPN, CDR2 SVGIG (reference sequence). The CDR3 totals 14 residues. CDR3 residues: CAWSVGNSGNTIYF. The CDR3 DNA reads TGTGCCTGGAGTGTAGGAAACTCTGGAAACACCATATATTTT.

This rearrangement joins TRBV4-2 to TRBJ2-4; 8 positions match TRBD2. Unmatched junction bases numbered 4, after V lost 1 base and J lost 11 bases. The CDR3 has 13 residues. Germline V lookup: CDR1 LGHNA, CDR2 YNFKEQ. The CDR3 DNA is TGTGCCAGCAGCCAAGCCCTAGCGGGCCTTCAGTACTTC. Its translation: CASSQALAGLQYF.

This clone came up once. The V call is TRBV11-3, the J call TRBJ1-1, with D perhaps matching TRBD1 (5 bases). Trimming pared 6 bases from V and 4 bases from J, leaving 21 bases between. Germline V gene data show CDR1 as SGHNT and CDR2 as YENEEA. The CDR3 length is 16 residues. The chain's CDR3 is CASSLGPPRTGTEAFF. CDR3 bases: TGTGCCAGCAGTTTGGGACCCCCTCGGACGGGCACTGAAGCTTTCTTT.

V gene TRBV21-1 combines with J gene TRBJ2-4. TRBV21-1 is a listed pseudogene. The CDR3 spans 16 residues. The CDR3 here is CASSKVIPLAKNIQYF. The CDR3 region has the DNA TGTGCCAGCAGCAAAGTGATACCTCTAGCCAAAAACATTCAGTACTTC.

The chain has TRBV6-5 and TRBJ1-4; 7 bases align to TRBD1. The CDR3 length is 14 residues. J lost 5 bases, V lost 6 bases, and 6 bases had no gene match. CDR1 and CDR2 (germline): MNHEY, SVGAGI. The DNA for the CDR3 is TGTGCCAGCAGAAGGACAGGCGGGAATGAAAAACTGTTTTTT. This sequence encodes CASRRTGGNEKLFF.

This clone was observed a few times. This sequence joins TRBV4-2 and TRBJ1-2; D not certain. This CDR3 spans 14 amino acids. The germline V and J ends were trimmed by 0 bases and 4 bases, with 9 bases remaining between them. The germline CDR1 and CDR2 sequences are LGHNA and YNFKEQ. The CDR3 DNA follows: TGTGCCAGCAGCCAAGAGTCCGGCCTCTATGGCTACACCTTC. It is translated as CASSQESGLYGYTF.

J is TRBJ1-2 and V is TRBV2; weak D call: TRBD1 (5 bases). CDR1 SNHLY and CDR2 FYNNEI come from the germline V gene. The CDR3 sequence is 18 residues long. Between the trimmed V and J ends, which lost 6 bases and 1 base, there was a span of 24 bases. In DNA, the CDR3 is TGTGCCAGCAGGTTGGGGCCTTTTACCGGGACGGATAACTATGGCTACACCTTC. Protein: CASRLGPFTGTDNYGYTF.

The chain joins TRBV27 to TRBJ1-2, with TRBD1 matching over 7 bases. The ends lost 0 bases at V and 6 bases at J; junction bases unmatched: 4. The CDR3 contains 14 residues. Germline V gives CDR1 MNHEY, CDR2 SMNVEV (reference sequence). The DNA for the CDR3 is TGTGCCAGCAGTTTATCGGGGAGGGGGCATGGCTACACCTTC. It yields the protein CASSLSGRGHGYTF.

As DNA, the CDR3 is TGCGCCAGCAGCCCCTCCGGGACAGGGGGCTCGGCTAATGAAAAACTGTTTTTT. It codes for CASSPSGTGGSANEKLFF. V is TRBV4-1 and J is TRBJ1-4; TRBD1 agrees at 12 bases. After removal of 4 bases from V and 3 bases from J, the junction contained 9 bases not matched to a gene. Germline V gives CDR1 MGHRA, CDR2 YSYEKL. The CDR3 loop spans 18 amino acids.

The V and J genes are TRBV9 and TRBJ1-1; D not resolved. This CDR3 spans 13 amino acids. The V end was cut by 4 bases, the J end by 1 base, with 8 bases between. Germline values: CDR1 SGDLS, CDR2 YYNGEE. The CDR3 DNA reads as TGTGCCAGCAGCAAGGACCGGAACACTGAAGCTTTCTTT. Encoded protein: CASSKDRNTEAFF.

The genes are TRBV7-9 and TRBJ1-2; D possibly corresponds to TRBD1 (5 bases). Germline V gives CDR1 SEHNR, CDR2 FQNEAQ (reference sequence). The CDR3 is 14 amino acids. V was shortened by 1 base and J by 4 bases, with 10 bases between the two germline ends. The DNA for the CDR3 is TGTGCCAGCAGCTTAGGGGGCTCAACCTATGGCTACACCTTC. Protein: CASSLGGSTYGYTF.

V and J are TRBV6-6 and TRBJ2-2; D remains ambiguous. Trimming left V 0 bases short and J 2 bases short, with 7 bases between. CDR1 is MNHNY, CDR2 SVGAGI, per germline (reference sequence). The CDR3 has 15 amino acids. CDR3 residues: CASSYSKGNTGELFF. The DNA for the CDR3 is TGTGCCAGCAGTTACTCGAAGGGTAACACCGGGGAGCTGTTTTTT.

The V gene is TRBV5-4, the J gene TRBJ2-3; D remains ambiguous. Germline CDR1 SGHNT, CDR2 YYREEE (reference sequence). Trimming pared 7 bases from V and 1 base from J, leaving 10 bases between. CDR3 size: 13 residues. This chain's CDR3 is CASVGSGTDTQYF. As DNA, the CDR3 is TGTGCCAGCGTCGGTTCTGGCACAGATACGCAGTATTTT.

V usage is TRBV2 and J usage is TRBJ2-7; D uncertain. CDR1 and CDR2 (germline): SNHLY, FYNNEI. The CDR3 covers 15 residues. V lost 2 bases to trimming and J lost 0 bases, with 11 bases between them. CDR3 DNA: TGTGCCAGCAGTGAACTATTGGGGTCCTCCTACGAGCAGTACTTC. Its translation is CASSELLGSSYEQYF.